This T cell receptor (beta chain) was sequenced in a study of T cell changes during pregnancy in multiple sclerosis (dated by TCRdb to the late 2010s). Some background on the complete study: The study looked at changes in the T cell repertoire across pregnancy in women with multiple sclerosis.

In the case of this clone: The target of this receptor is not known. Within one base of it there is no much larger clone, and no base qualities were kept.

Library preparation was by the immunoSEQ multiplex PCR assay. TCRdb holds this immuneACCESS table with in-frame rearrangements only. Some clones are missing; in checked studies, unresolved V genes explain under half, and the rest has no known cause. Across this sample there are 30,000 to 40,000 clones, with about 94% seen only once. Of the sample, 0.3% to 0.45% falls within the top ten clones. At the junction V is shortened by 6 bases and J by 5 bases; bases outside the gene matches: 6. Looking up the germline V gene yields CDR1 SGHRS and CDR2 YFSETQ. From cysteine to phenylalanine, the CDR3 is 14 amino acids long. The read is trimmed to its CDR3 DNA, 42 bases read in frame from base 1.

The chain links TRBV5-1 with TRBJ2-7; 12 central nucleotides agree with TRBD2. The source is a female donor with multiple sclerosis, enrolled in a pregnancy study. The sample was CD4+ T cells from peripheral blood mononuclear cells, taken in the second trimester of pregnancy. The CDR3 sequence is CASTTSGGSHEQYF. The DNA sequence is as follows: TGCGCCAGCACCACTAGCGGGGGGTCCCACGAGCAGTACTTC.